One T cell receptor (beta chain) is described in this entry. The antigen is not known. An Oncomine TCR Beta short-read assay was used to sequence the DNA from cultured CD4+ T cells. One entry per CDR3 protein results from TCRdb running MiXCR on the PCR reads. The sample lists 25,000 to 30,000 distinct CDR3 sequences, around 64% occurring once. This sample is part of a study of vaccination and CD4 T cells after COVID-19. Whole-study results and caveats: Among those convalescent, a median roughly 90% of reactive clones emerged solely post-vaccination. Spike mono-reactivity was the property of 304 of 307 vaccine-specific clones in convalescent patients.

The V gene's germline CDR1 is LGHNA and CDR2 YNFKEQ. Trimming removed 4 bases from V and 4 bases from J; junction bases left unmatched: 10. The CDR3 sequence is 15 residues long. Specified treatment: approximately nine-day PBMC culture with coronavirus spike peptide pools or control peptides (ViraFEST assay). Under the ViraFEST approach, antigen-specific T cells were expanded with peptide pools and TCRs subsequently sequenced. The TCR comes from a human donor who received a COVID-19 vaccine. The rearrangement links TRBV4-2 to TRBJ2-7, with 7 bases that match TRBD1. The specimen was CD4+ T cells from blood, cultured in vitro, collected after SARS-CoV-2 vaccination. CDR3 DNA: TGTGCCAGCAGCCGTGGTGGGGACAGCTTTTACGAGCAGTACTTC. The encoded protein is CASSRGGDSFYEQYF.